The 22 T cell receptor beta chains below were found in one sample sequenced in a study of cytomegalovirus exposure and HLA in healthy donors (dated by TCRdb to 2015 to 2018). The library was obtained by the immunoSEQ multiplex PCR assay. The multiplex PCR relied on a mix of 60 forward primers for TCR Vbeta segments and 13 reverse primers for TCR Jbeta segments. TCRdb provides this immuneACCESS table in a form limited to in-frame rearrangements. Some clones are lacking; in checked studies, under half of them reflect an unresolved V gene, and why the rest are absent is not known. The sample yields tens of thousands of clones; around 80% were counted once. The top ten clones comprise about 51% of the sample. The sample taken for sequencing was PBMCs. Receptor source: a man in his fifties or sixties in good health and CMV-seropositive.

The V call is TRBV27, the J call TRBJ2-1; D is unclear. Per the germline V gene, CDR1 is MNHEY and CDR2 is SMNVEV (reference sequence). The CDR3 loop spans 13 amino acids. Trimming shortened V by 7 bases and J by 6 bases, and 13 bases separated the two germline ends. The CDR3 DNA sequence: TGTGCCAGCACCCCACTGGGCCTCAATGAGCAGTTCTTC. Translating it yields CASTPLGLNEQFF.

CDR3 protein: CASSLGSSREQYF. The CDR3, as DNA: TGTGCCAGCAGCTTAGGTTCCTCGAGGGAGCAGTACTTC. The chain is built from TRBV7-9 and TRBJ2-7; D not resolved. Germline V CDR1 and CDR2: SEHNR, FQNEAQ (reference sequence). The CDR3 spans 13 residues. Trimming removed 1 base at V and 7 bases at J, with 11 bases between.

This clone has just one count. The rearrangement joins TRBV28 to TRBJ2-3; 7 bases line up with TRBD2. CDR1 and CDR2 from the germline V gene are MDHEN and SYDVKM. V lost 3 bases, J lost 7 bases, and 22 bases stayed unmatched. The CDR3 covers 19 residues. The CDR3 loop reads CASSFGLGRTPTLSYTQYF. CDR3 in DNA: TGTGCCAGCAGTTTTGGACTAGGGCGGACACCCACACTATCTTATACGCAGTATTTT.

The chain has TRBV5-1 and TRBJ1-5; no clear D gene. This CDR3 has 14 amino acids. CDR1 is SGHRS and CDR2 is YFSETQ in the germline V gene. Trimming removed 0 bases from V and 0 bases from J, with 4 bases in between. The CDR3 region is CASSLDSSNQPQHF. The CDR3 DNA reads TGCGCCAGCAGCTTGGACAGTAGCAATCAGCCCCAGCATTTT.

In this sample, this clone turned up once. In DNA, the CDR3 is TGTGCCACCCAAGGAGGGTTCCACTATGGCTACACCTTC. Translating gives CATQGGFHYGYTF. The rearrangement joins TRBV19 to TRBJ1-2; D is ambiguous. The V end was cut by 10 bases, the J end by 3 bases, with 15 bases between. The CDR3 has 13 residues. Per the germline V gene, CDR1 is LNHDA and CDR2 is SQIVND (reference sequence).

The rearrangement joins TRBV18 to TRBJ2-6, with 7 positions matching TRBD1. V was clipped by 3 bases and J by 0 bases; unmatched bases: 5. CDR1 and CDR2 (germline): KGHSH, LQKENI. This CDR3 is built from 17 residues. The CDR3 loop is CASSPGQARSGANVLTF. The CDR3 nucleotides read TGTGCCAGCTCACCTGGACAGGCCCGCTCTGGGGCCAACGTCCTGACTTTC. Using reference TRBV18 and TRBJ2-6 for the parts outside the CDR3, the full variable domain is NAGVMQNPRHLVRRRGQEARLRCSPMKGHSHVYWYRQLPEEGLKFMVYLQKENIIDESGMPKERFSAEFPKEGPSILRIQQVVRGDSAAYFCASSPGQARSGANVLTFGAGSRLTVL.

The CDR3 coding sequence is TGTGCCAGCAGGAACAGGCTGTTGGATGAAAAACTGTTTTTT. Translating it yields CASRNRLLDEKLFF. This sequence joins TRBV6-5 and TRBJ1-4, with D perhaps TRBD1 (5 bases). V was trimmed by 6 bases and J by 6 bases, leaving 14 bases between them. This CDR3 has 14 amino acids. Looked up from germline, CDR1 is MNHEY and CDR2 is SVGAGI.

The chain employs TRBV4-3 and TRBJ1-5, with 7 nucleotides matching TRBD1. CDR1 LGHNA and CDR2 YSLEER come from the germline V gene. This CDR3 spans 15 amino acids. The J segment lost 6 bases and the V segment lost 0 bases, leaving 5 bases of the junction unmatched. Written as DNA, the CDR3 is TGCGCCAGCAGCCAAGATACGGCAGGGGGTCAGCCCCAGCATTTT. Residues: CASSQDTAGGQPQHF.

This clone was seen a few times. The chain uses TRBV6-6 and TRBJ2-5, with 7 bases matching TRBD1. The trim removed 6 bases at V and 5 bases at J, leaving 12 bases unmatched. This CDR3 is built from 15 residues. Germline assignment: CDR1 MNHNY and CDR2 SVGAGI (reference sequence). CDR3 DNA sequence: TGTGCCAGCAGGGACCCACGAGGGACAGTTGAGACCCAGTACTTC. Amino acids: CASRDPRGTVETQYF.

The chain combines TRBV7-3 with TRBJ1-2; 11 nucleotides line up with TRBD1. Trimming removed 5 bases from V and 11 bases from J; junction bases left unmatched: 7. This CDR3 spans 13 amino acids. Germline lookup yields CDR1 SGHTA and CDR2 FQGTGA. CDR3 coding DNA: TGTGCCAGCAGCCCCCAGGGACAGGGGGAATACACCTTC. Translated, it gives CASSPQGQGEYTF.

The chain joins TRBV30 to TRBJ1-1, with D perhaps matching TRBD1 (5 bases). V shed 5 bases and J shed 2 bases, with 12 bases lying between them. The germline gives CDR1 GTSNPN, CDR2 SVGIG (reference sequence). CDR3 size: 13 residues. In nucleotides, the CDR3 is TGTGCCTGGGGCGACAGAACAAACACTGAAGCTTTCTTT. Its protein is CAWGDRTNTEAFF.

The chain has TRBV9 and TRBJ2-1, with D maybe TRBD2 (6 bases). Deletions cut 1 base from V and 0 bases from J, with 14 bases between. The germline V gene has CDR1 SGDLS and CDR2 YYNGEE. The CDR3 has 17 residues. DNA for the CDR3: TGTGCCAGCAGCGTAAATCCTAGCGTTAGCTCCTACAATGAGCAGTTCTTC. This gives the protein CASSVNPSVSSYNEQFF.

The chain combines TRBV19 with TRBJ1-2; tentative D call: TRBD1 (6 bases). This CDR3 has 18 amino acids. Germline CDR1 reads LNHDA; CDR2 reads SQIVND (reference sequence). Trimming cost V 10 bases and J 1 base, with 28 bases left between them. CDR3 sequence reads: CATDRTGGAGKDNYGYTF. For the CDR3, the DNA is TGTGCCACCGACCGAACCGGGGGGGCAGGGAAAGATAACTATGGCTACACCTTC. Variable domain in full (rest from reference TRBV19 and TRBJ1-2): DGGITQSPKYLFRKEGQNVTLSCEQNLNHDAMYWYRQDPGQGLRLIYYSQIVNDFQKGDIAEGYSVSREKKESFPLTVTSAQKNPTAFYLCATDRTGGAGKDNYGYTFGSGTRLTVV.

In its sample, this clone was seen once. CDR3 nucleotides: TGTGCCAGCAGGACTAGCGGGGGGGCCGGCGGGGAGCTGTTTTTT. This codes for CASRTSGGAGGELFF. The J gene is TRBJ2-2, the V gene TRBV5-6; TRBD2 matches 14 bases. Germline V gene data show CDR1 as SGHDT and CDR2 as YYEEEE. The J segment lost 7 bases and the V segment lost 5 bases, leaving 4 bases of the junction unmatched. CDR3 size: 15 residues.

The chain combines TRBV10-1 with TRBJ1-3; 8 nucleotides match TRBD1. V was clipped by 2 bases and J by 2 bases; unmatched bases: 2. Per germline, CDR1 WNHNN and CDR2 SYGVQD (reference sequence). The CDR3 length is 15 residues. CDR3 residues: CASSEGTGTGNTIYF. The DNA of the CDR3 is TGCGCCAGCAGTGAGGGGACAGGCACTGGAAACACCATATATTTT.

The J gene is TRBJ2-3, the V gene TRBV28, with TRBD2 matching 11 bases. Unmatched junction bases numbered 28, after V lost 3 bases and J lost 5 bases. The CDR3 is made up of 23 amino acids. Looked up from germline, CDR1 is MDHEN and CDR2 is SYDVKM. The CDR3 protein is CASSFLRAVSFWNSGRERDTQYF. In nucleotides, the CDR3 is TGTGCCAGCAGTTTTCTTCGCGCGGTTAGTTTCTGGAATAGCGGGAGGGAAAGAGATACGCAGTATTTT.

V and J are TRBV30 and TRBJ1-2; D is undetermined. V lost 4 bases and J 7 bases, leaving 10 bases between the germline ends. CDR1 is GTSNPN, CDR2 SVGIG, per germline (reference sequence). The CDR3 consists of 11 residues. The CDR3 bases are TGTGCCTGGAACCCAGGTGGTGGCTACACCTTC. Amino acids: CAWNPGGGYTF.

A remark on this clone: Germline is not matched at one junction end, which may reflect a read error. The chain combines TRBV10-2 with TRBJ2-7; D remains unclear. CDR1 WSHSY and CDR2 SAAADI come from the germline V gene. CDR3 size: 13 residues. Here the CDR3 DNA reads TGCGCCAGCAGGGAGTGGCAGTCCTACGAGCAGTACTTC. Translating it yields CASREWQSYEQYF.

The chain joins TRBV4-2 to TRBJ2-1, with D possibly matching TRBD2 (5 bases). CDR1 and CDR2 from the germline V gene are LGHNA and YNFKEQ. V was cut by 3 bases and J by 8 bases, with 11 bases left in between. The CDR3 covers 13 residues. For the CDR3, the DNA is TGTGCCAGCAGCCAGAGTCTAGCTGATGAGCAGTTCTTC. This sequence encodes CASSQSLADEQFF.

The CDR3 DNA sequence: TGTGCCAGTAGTATAGGACTGTCGAACACTGAAGCTTTCTTT. This sequence encodes CASSIGLSNTEAFF. The chain couples TRBV19 to TRBJ1-1; D gene ambiguous. CDR1 and CDR2 from the germline V gene are LNHDA and SQIVND (reference sequence). This CDR3 has 14 amino acids. The V and J ends lost 1 base and 1 base respectively, with 7 bases between them.

The chain uses TRBV11-2 and TRBJ2-1, with 14 positions matching TRBD2. Unmatched junction bases numbered 10, after V lost 2 bases and J lost 10 bases. This CDR3 region has 17 residues. The germline V gene encodes CDR1 SGHAT and CDR2 FQNNGV. CDR3 sequence reads: CASSLTWTSGRSKEQFF. In nucleotides, the CDR3 is TGTGCCAGCAGCTTAACCTGGACTAGCGGGAGGAGTAAAGAGCAGTTCTTC.

V and J are TRBV28 and TRBJ2-7, with 13 bases identical to TRBD2. This CDR3 has 14 amino acids. V lost 6 bases, J lost 6 bases, and 5 bases stayed unmatched. Germline assignment: CDR1 MDHEN and CDR2 SYDVKM. CDR3 DNA: TGTGCCAGCAGACTAGCGGGAGGGCCAGGCGAGCAGTACTTC. Protein product: CASRLAGGPGEQYF. Full variable domain (remainder filled in from reference TRBV28 and TRBJ2-7): DVKVTQSSRYLVKRTGEKVFLECVQDMDHENMFWYRQDPGLGLRLIYFSYDVKMKEKGDIPEGYSVSREKKERFSLILESASTNQTSMYLCASRLAGGPGEQYFGPGTRLTVT.